This T cell receptor (beta chain) derives from a study of beta chain features in type 1 diabetes. In the study overall: Taken together, all samples contributed some 100 million examined sorted cells.

The investigators reverse transcribed all of the isolated RNA, so they sequenced expressed TCRB transcripts. Only in-frame clones appear in the TCRdb table, and some are missing; sequencing was by immunoSEQ multiplex PCR. Seen here are hundreds of thousands of clones, less than 20% observed once, and the top ten hold about 0.086%. Regarding this clone: Its antigen is currently unknown.

Study outcomes and limitations: For patients, the naive, central memory and Treg TCRB repertoires appeared more alike than for healthy donors. All four CD4+ subsets of Type 1 diabetes patients contained TCRB CDR3s that were moderately but significantly shorter.

The CDR3 length is 17 residues. After removal of 0 bases from V and 8 bases from J, the junction contained 11 bases not matched to a gene. CDR1 SGHTA and CDR2 FQGNSA come from the germline V gene. The source material was naive CD4+ T cells from blood. This TCR was sampled from a man in his late teens or twenties in good health. The chain carries TRBV7-2 and TRBJ2-1; 9 nucleotides agree with TRBD2. Here the CDR3 reads CASSLAVGLAGQDEQFF. Here the CDR3 DNA reads TGTGCCAGCAGCTTAGCTGTCGGGCTAGCGGGACAAGATGAGCAGTTCTTC.